The entry below describes one T cell receptor beta chain. CDR3 length: 14 amino acids. V lost 11 bases and J lost 1; bases outside the gene matches: 9. This sample is part of a study of blood T cell repertoires in COVID-19. Study in general: Sources were T cells, B-cell-depleted T cells, or PBMCs; the material itself was cDNA or gDNA.

Authors' methods: Nucleated cell counts were estimated from reference gene primer amplification. Clones were sequenced by immunoSEQ multiplex PCR, and TCRdb holds only the in-frame ones, with some missing. The D gene and trimming were derived from the DNA, and the V and J assignments and clone size from that table. The sample carries under 250,000 clones, approximately 85% recorded once. The chain combines TRBV23-1 with TRBJ2-7, with 9 bases matching TRBD2. TRBV23-1 is classed as an ORF, of uncertain function. The receptor's source is a woman aged 50 to 60 with acute COVID-19. Sequencing was performed on PBMCs or T cells enriched from blood (not recorded which). DNA for the CDR3: TGCGCCCCCATCGCGGGGGGGTTATCCTACGAGCAGTACTTC. Protein: CAPIAGGLSYEQYF.